Sequencing of this T cell receptor (beta chain) was carried out in a study of T cell repertoires in cytomegalovirus infection. This clonotype was found many times. Antigen specificity is unknown. Via MiXCR, TCRdb re-called the reads, giving one row per CDR3 protein. Of roughly 730,000 distinct CDR3 sequences in the sample, approximately 33% were seen once. Germline CDR1 and CDR2: SGHTA and FQGNSA. The CDR3 consists of 15 residues. V shed 5 bases, J shed 6 bases, and the junction held 8 bases outside the gene matches. Sequences were derived from cultured PBMCs, sampled from culture after CMV antigen stimulation. The TCR originated in a human donor in good health (CMV status not recorded). Some clones in this sample may be carry-over from other donors' samples. J is TRBJ2-3 and V is TRBV7-2, with 10 nucleotides matching TRBD2. CDR3 sequence: CASSVQPGLADTQYF. CDR3 DNA sequence: TGTGCCAGCAGCGTCCAACCGGGACTAGCGGATACGCAGTATTTT.